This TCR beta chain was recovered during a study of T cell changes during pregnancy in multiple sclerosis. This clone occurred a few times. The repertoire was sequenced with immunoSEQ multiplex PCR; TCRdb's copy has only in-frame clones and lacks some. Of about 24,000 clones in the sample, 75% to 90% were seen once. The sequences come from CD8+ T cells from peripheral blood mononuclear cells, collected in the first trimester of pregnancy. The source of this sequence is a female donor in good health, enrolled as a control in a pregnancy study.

The CDR3 DNA follows: TGTGCCAGCAGCCAAGAGTCGCGGGGGAGCGATACGCAGTATTTT. This translates into CASSQESRGSDTQYF. This chain links TRBV4-2 with TRBJ2-3; 7 bases align to TRBD2. V lost 0 bases to trimming and J lost 6 bases; unmatched junction nucleotides: 6. The length of the CDR3 is 15 residues. CDR1 and CDR2 from the germline V gene are LGHNA and YNFKEQ.